The T cell receptor (beta chain) under discussion was sequenced for a study of yellow fever vaccine responses in identical twins. Using its own MiXCR run on the RT-PCR reads, TCRdb lists one record per CDR3 protein. This repertoire shows about 14,000 distinct CDR3 sequences, about four fifths found once; its top ten account for around 0.64%. CDR1 is MDHEN, CDR2 SYDVKM, per germline. V was pared by 3 bases and J by 2 bases, with 2 bases between. The length of the CDR3 is 12 residues. Study-level findings and limits: Reportedly, the response of twins' T cells to the vaccine seemed partly convergent, partly personalized.

This clonotype was found once. What it binds is not known. The sequencing here drew on T cells from blood (PBMCs), unsorted or a sorted subset (not recorded which), taken before or after yellow fever vaccination (not recorded which). The receptor's source is a woman aged 18-29 years who received the yellow fever vaccine. The chain carries TRBV28 and TRBJ1-5, with D uncertain. As DNA, the CDR3 is TGTGCCAGCAGTTTCGGCAATCAGCCCCAGCATTTT. Protein product: CASSFGNQPQHF.